This TCR beta chain derives from a study of blood T cell repertoires in COVID-19. Repertoires were generated with immunoSEQ multiplex PCR, while TCRdb's copy carries only in-frame clones and drops some. The sample yields more than 30,000 clones, roughly 88% seen once. This CDR3 has 20 amino acids. The chain uses TRBV21-1 and TRBJ2-1; the table gives TRBD1 as D, unverified against the DNA. TRBV21-1 is a documented pseudogene. The material sequenced was peripheral blood. This sequence originates from a man aged 55 to 70 with active COVID-19. The CDR3 DNA reads as TGTGCCAGCAGCAAAGTTCTTGTCCAATTACGCTGGACAGGACACAATGAGCAGTTCTTC. Protein sequence: CASSKVLVQLRWTGHNEQFF.